The present TCR beta chain was sequenced within a study of cytomegalovirus exposure and HLA in healthy donors. The CDR3 loop spans 15 amino acids. Germline V gene lookup returns CDR1 WSHSY and CDR2 SAAADI. The V end lost 5 bases, the J end lost 5 bases, and 18 bases lay between the germline ends. This PCR relied on a set of 60 Vbeta primers and 13 Jbeta primers. The method was immunoSEQ multiplex PCR; TCRdb's version includes in-frame clones alone and lacks a portion of them. The data hold approximately 170,000 clones, with around 80% observed a single time. Input material: PBMCs. The gene calls are TRBV10-2 and TRBJ2-5; no reliable D call. The origin of this receptor is a male donor in good health and CMV-seronegative. The CDR3 loop reads CASSYLVTQTETQYF. CDR3 nucleotides: TGCGCCAGCAGTTATCTTGTGACTCAGACGGAGACCCAGTACTTC.